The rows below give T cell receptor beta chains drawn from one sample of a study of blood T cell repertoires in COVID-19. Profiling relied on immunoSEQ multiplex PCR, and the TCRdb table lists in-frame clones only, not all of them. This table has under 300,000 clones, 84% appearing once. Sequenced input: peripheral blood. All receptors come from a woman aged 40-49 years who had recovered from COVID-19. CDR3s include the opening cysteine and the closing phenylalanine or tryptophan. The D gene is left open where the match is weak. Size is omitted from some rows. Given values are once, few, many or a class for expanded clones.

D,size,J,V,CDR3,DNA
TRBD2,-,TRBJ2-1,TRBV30,CAWSVSRGGQYNEQFF,TGTGCCTGGAGTGTATCGCGGGGGGGACAGTACAATGAGCAGTTCTTC
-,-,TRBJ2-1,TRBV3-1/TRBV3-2,CASSQVSVLYNEQFF,TGTGCCAGCAGCCAAGTATCTGTCCTTTACAATGAGCAGTTCTTC
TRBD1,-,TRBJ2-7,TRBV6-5,CASSRDRSYEQYF,TGTGCCAGCAGTCGGGACAGGTCCTACGAGCAGTACTTC
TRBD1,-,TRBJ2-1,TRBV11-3,CASSSGGANNEQFF,TGTGCCAGCAGCTCAGGGGGCGCCAACAATGAGCAGTTCTTC
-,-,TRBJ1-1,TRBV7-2,CASSLVRGQLAEAFF,TGTGCCAGCAGCTTAGTGCGAGGACAGTTGGCTGAAGCTTTCTTT
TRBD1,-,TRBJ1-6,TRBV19,CASSINRDRDSPLHF,TGTGCCAGTAGTATAAACCGGGACAGAGATTCACCCCTCCACTTT
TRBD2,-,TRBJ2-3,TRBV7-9,CASSPILAGGVDTQYF,TGTGCCAGCAGCCCCATACTAGCGGGGGGGGTTGATACGCAGTATTTT
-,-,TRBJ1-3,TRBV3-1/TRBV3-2,CASSLNPPTLPPGNTIYF,TGTGCCAGCAGCCTCAATCCACCGACATTACCGCCCGGAAACACCATATATTTT
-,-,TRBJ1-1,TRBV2,CASSVFPGAENTEAFF,TGTGCCAGCAGTGTTTTCCCTGGGGCAGAGAACACTGAAGCTTTCTTT
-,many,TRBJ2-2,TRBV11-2,CASSLRINTGELFF,TGTGCCAGCAGCTTGCGAATCAACACCGGGGAGCTGTTTTTT
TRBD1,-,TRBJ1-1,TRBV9,CASSKDPRGRGIEAFF,TGTGCCAGCAGCAAAGACCCCAGGGGGCGGGGGATTGAAGCTTTCTTT
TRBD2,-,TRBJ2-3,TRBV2,CASKTSGDTDTQYF,TGTGCCAGCAAAACCAGCGGGGACACAGATACGCAGTATTTT
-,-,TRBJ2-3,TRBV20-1,CSASKGAADTQYF,TGCAGTGCTAGTAAAGGGGCCGCAGATACGCAGTATTTT
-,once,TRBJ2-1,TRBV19,CASSGSYNEQFF,TGTGCCAGTAGCGGTTCCTACAATGAGCAGTTCTTC
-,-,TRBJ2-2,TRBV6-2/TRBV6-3,CASSYTGSTGELFF,TGTGCCAGCAGTTACACAGGGAGCACCGGGGAGCTGTTTTTT
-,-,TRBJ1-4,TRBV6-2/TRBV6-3,CASSSSTVSNEKLFF,TGTGCCAGCAGCTCCTCGACAGTGTCTAATGAAAAACTGTTTTTT
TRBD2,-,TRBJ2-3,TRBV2,CASTPSGGAFGTQYF,TGTGCCAGCACCCCTAGCGGGGGGGCTTTCGGTACGCAGTATTTT
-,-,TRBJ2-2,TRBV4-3,CASSQERGRWTGELFF,TGCGCCAGCAGCCAAGAACGGGGGAGATGGACCGGGGAGCTGTTTTTT
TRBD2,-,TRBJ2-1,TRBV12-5,CASNVGGGLHEQFF,TGTGCTAGTAATGTGGGCGGGGGGTTACATGAGCAGTTCTTC
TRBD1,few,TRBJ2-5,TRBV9,CASSGPGTGNPQETQYF,TGTGCCAGCAGCGGCCCCGGGACAGGGAACCCCCAAGAGACCCAGTACTTC
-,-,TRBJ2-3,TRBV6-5,CASSPLGSRTDTQYF,TGTGCCAGCAGTCCCCTAGGCAGTCGGACAGATACGCAGTATTTT
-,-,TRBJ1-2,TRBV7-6,CASSLNRNYGYTF,TGTGCCAGCAGCTTGAACAGGAACTATGGCTACACCTTC
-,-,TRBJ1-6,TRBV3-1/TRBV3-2,CASSPGQYNSPLHF,TGTGCCAGCAGCCCGGGACAATATAATTCACCCCTCCACTTT
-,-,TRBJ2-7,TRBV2,CASSLTVHSDEQYF,TGTGCCAGCAGCTTGACAGTTCACTCGGACGAGCAGTACTTC
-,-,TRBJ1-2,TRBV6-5,CASSLRTANYGYTF,TGTGCCAGCAGTCTTAGGACAGCTAACTATGGCTACACCTTC
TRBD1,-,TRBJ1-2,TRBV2,CASSYQGDAYGYTF,TGTGCCAGCAGTTATCAGGGGGACGCCTATGGCTACACCTTC
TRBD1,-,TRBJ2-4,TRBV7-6,CASSGTGDGIQYF,TGTGCCAGCAGCGGGACAGGGGACGGCATTCAGTACTTC
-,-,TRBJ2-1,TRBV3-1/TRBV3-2,CASSQVAPLNEQFF,TGTGCCAGCAGCCAAGTGGCCCCCCTCAATGAGCAGTTCTTC
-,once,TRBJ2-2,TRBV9,CASSVDGANTGELFF,TGTGCCAGCAGCGTAGACGGGGCGAACACCGGGGAGCTGTTTTTT
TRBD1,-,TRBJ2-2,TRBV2,CASSPGQGYTGELFF,TGTGCCAGCAGTCCCGGACAGGGCTATACCGGGGAGCTGTTTTTT
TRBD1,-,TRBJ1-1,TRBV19,CASSKGTVNTEAFF,TGTGCCAGTAGTAAAGGGACAGTTAACACTGAAGCTTTCTTT
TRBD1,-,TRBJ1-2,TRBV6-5,CASRFPGGGYGYTF,TGTGCCAGCAGATTCCCAGGGGGCGGGTATGGCTACACCTTC
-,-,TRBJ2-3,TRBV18,CASSPQNTQGGTDTQYF,TGTGCCAGCTCACCACAAAATACACAGGGCGGCACAGATACGCAGTATTTT
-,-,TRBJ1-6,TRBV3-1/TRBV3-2,CASSNEQFDSPLHF,TGTGCCAGCAGCAACGAACAGTTCGATTCACCCCTCCACTTT
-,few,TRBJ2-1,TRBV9,CASSVAGAPIEQFF,TGTGCCAGCAGCGTAGCAGGGGCCCCAATTGAGCAGTTCTTC
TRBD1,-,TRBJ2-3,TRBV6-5,CASSRTGGGNTQYF,TGTGCCAGCAGCCGGACAGGGGGCGGGAATACGCAGTATTTT
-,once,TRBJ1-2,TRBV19,CASRKAGTSYGYTF,TGTGCCAGTAGAAAAGCCGGGACAAGCTATGGCTACACCTTC
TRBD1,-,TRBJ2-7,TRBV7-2,CASSQLPGQGALYF,TGTGCCAGCAGCCAACTCCCGGGACAGGGGGCTCTGTACTTC
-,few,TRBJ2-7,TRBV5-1,CASSLEDPAYEQYF,TGCGCCAGCAGCTTGGAAGATCCGGCCTACGAGCAGTACTTC
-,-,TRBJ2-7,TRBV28,CASSTGLREQYF,TGTGCCAGCAGTACAGGGTTGCGGGAGCAGTACTTC
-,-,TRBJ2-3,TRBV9,CASSKDGQLGDTQYF,TGTGCCAGCAGTAAGGACGGACAACTGGGGGATACGCAGTATTTT
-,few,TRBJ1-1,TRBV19,CASRKGTRNTEAFF,TGTGCCAGTAGGAAGGGGACAAGGAACACTGAAGCTTTCTTT
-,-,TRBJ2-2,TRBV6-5,CASSYSGTDNTGELFF,TGTGCCAGCAGTTACTCAGGGACTGATAACACCGGGGAGCTGTTTTTT
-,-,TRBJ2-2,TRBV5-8,CASSGTRRAGELFF,TGTGCCAGCAGCGGAACGAGGAGGGCCGGGGAGCTGTTTTTT
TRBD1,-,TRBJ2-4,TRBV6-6,CASSYSFGQGNIQYF,TGTGCCAGCAGTTACTCATTCGGACAGGGGAACATTCAGTACTTC
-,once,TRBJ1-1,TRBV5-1,CASSALQGANTEAFF,TGCGCCAGCAGCGCCCTACAGGGCGCGAACACTGAAGCTTTCTTT
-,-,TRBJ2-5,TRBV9,CASSVGLISQETQYF,TGTGCCAGCAGCGTAGGACTCATTTCACAAGAGACCCAGTACTTC
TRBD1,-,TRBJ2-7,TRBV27,CASSLRDRDHEQYF,TGTGCCAGCAGTCTACGGGACAGGGACCACGAGCAGTACTTC
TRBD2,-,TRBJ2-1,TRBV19,CASRNRLAIGDEQFF,TGTGCCAGTAGGAATAGACTAGCGATCGGGGATGAGCAGTTCTTC
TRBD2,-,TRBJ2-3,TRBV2,CASSGLRGGTDTQYF,TGTGCCAGCAGTGGCTTGCGGGGGGGCACAGATACGCAGTATTTT
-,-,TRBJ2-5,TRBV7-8,CASSLSQGRRETQYF,TGTGCCAGCAGCTTATCGCAGGGGCGGCGGGAGACCCAGTACTTC
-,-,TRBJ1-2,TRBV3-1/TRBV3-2,CASSQDTIRSHGYTF,TGTGCCAGCAGCCAAGATACCATTCGGTCACATGGCTACACCTTC
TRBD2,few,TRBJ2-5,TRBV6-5,CASISSGGDKTQYF,TGTGCCAGCATCTCTAGCGGGGGGGATAAGACCCAGTACTTC
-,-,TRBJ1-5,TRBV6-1,CASSEVLPSWQPQHF,TGTGCCAGCAGTGAAGTCCTGCCGAGTTGGCAGCCCCAGCATTTT
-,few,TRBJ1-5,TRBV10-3,CAISDGYQPQHF,TGTGCCATCAGTGACGGGTATCAGCCCCAGCATTTT
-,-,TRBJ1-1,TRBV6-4,CASRATGILSEAFF,TGTGCCAGCCGGGCAACCGGGATTTTATCTGAAGCTTTCTTT
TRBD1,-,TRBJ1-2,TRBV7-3,CASSLGTGDGYTF,TGTGCCAGCAGCCTCGGGACAGGGGATGGCTACACCTTC
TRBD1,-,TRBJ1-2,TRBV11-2,CASSSGQGAYGYTF,TGTGCCAGCAGCTCGGGACAGGGGGCATATGGCTACACCTTC
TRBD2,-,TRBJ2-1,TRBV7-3,CASSLVAGGQEQFF,TGTGCCAGCAGCTTAGTAGCGGGGGGGCAAGAGCAGTTCTTC